The clone carrying this T cell receptor beta chain was observed at least ten times. Its antigen is unidentified. The CDR3 is made up of 15 amino acids. Trimming removed 3 bases at V and 2 bases at J, with 12 bases between. The germline gives CDR1 SGHTA, CDR2 FQGNSA. The data were obtained in a study of identical twins. The study's findings and limits: The models systematically underestimated how much out-of-frame TCR alpha was shared in monozygotic twins.

TCRdb re-called the 5' RACE reads through MiXCR, storing one row per CDR3 protein. Of about 570,000 distinct CDR3 sequences in the sample, roughly 9.9% were seen once. Healthy Caucasians supplied all donations. These records were also assigned to another study, of yellow fever vaccine responses in identical twins.

This sequence joins TRBV7-2 and TRBJ2-3; a weak D match, TRBD2 (5 bases). This clonotype was obtained from a woman younger than 35 in good health. The sequencing input was PBMCs. The CDR3 nucleotides read TGTGCCAGCAGCTTCCGGCACCGGGACACAGATACGCAGTATTTT. Encoded protein: CASSFRHRDTDTQYF.